The present T cell receptor beta chain was sequenced within a study of blood T cell repertoires in COVID-19. Original processing notes: Using reference gene primer amplification, nucleated cell counts were estimated. The protocol was immunoSEQ multiplex PCR, while the TCRdb copy is restricted to in-frame clones and leaves out a portion. The V and J calls and clone size were taken over from that table, and D and trimming were inferred from the DNA. The table lists 62,000 or so clones, around 90% of them singletons. The J segment lost 3 bases and the V segment lost 6 bases, leaving 4 bases of the junction unmatched. Germline V gives CDR1 SNHLY, CDR2 FYNNEI. This CDR3 is built from 15 residues.

Material for sequencing was peripheral blood. The chain recombines TRBV2 with TRBJ2-2; 10 nucleotides line up with TRBD2. The sequence derives from a human donor in a cohort sampled during active COVID-19. CDR3 nucleotide sequence: TGTGCCAGCAGGGGAACTAGCGGGGACACCGGGGAGCTGTTTTTT. This sequence encodes CASRGTSGDTGELFF.